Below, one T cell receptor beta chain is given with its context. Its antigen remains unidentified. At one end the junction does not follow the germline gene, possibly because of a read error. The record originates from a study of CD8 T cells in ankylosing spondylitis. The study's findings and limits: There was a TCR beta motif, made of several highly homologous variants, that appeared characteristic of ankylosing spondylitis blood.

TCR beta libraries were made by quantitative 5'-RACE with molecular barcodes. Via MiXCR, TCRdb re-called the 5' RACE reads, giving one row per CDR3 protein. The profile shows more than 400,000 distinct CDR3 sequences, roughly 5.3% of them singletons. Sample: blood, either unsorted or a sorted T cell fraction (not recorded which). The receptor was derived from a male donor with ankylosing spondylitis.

Here the CDR3 DNA reads TGTGCCAGCAGTTTAGGAGAAACAGATGCGCAGTATTTT. It specifies CASSLGETDAQYF. The chain is built from TRBV12-3 or TRBV12-4 and TRBJ2-3, with D hard to call. CDR3 length: 13 residues.